In its sample, the clone carrying this T cell receptor (beta chain) was seen a few times. The sample originates from a study of early T cells in non-severe SARS-CoV-2 infection. CDR1 is DFQATT and CDR2 is SNEGSKA in the germline V gene (reference sequence). Trimming took 3 bases from V and 0 from J, leaving 15 bases between them. CDR3 size: 16 residues. TCRdb ran MiXCR on the 5' RACE reads and lists one entry per CDR3 protein. The sample consists of 100,000 to 150,000 distinct CDR3 sequences, around 14% of them appearing once. Sequencing was carried out using whole blood. The sequence was collected from an adult who was a healthcare worker with PCR-confirmed SARS-CoV-2 infection or an uninfected control (not recorded which). This rearrangement joins TRBV20-1 to TRBJ2-1; D not certain. The CDR3 nucleotides are TGCAGTGCTAGTCTCCGCACCGCAGGCTCCTACAATGAGCAGTTCTTC. Translation gives CSASLRTAGSYNEQFF.